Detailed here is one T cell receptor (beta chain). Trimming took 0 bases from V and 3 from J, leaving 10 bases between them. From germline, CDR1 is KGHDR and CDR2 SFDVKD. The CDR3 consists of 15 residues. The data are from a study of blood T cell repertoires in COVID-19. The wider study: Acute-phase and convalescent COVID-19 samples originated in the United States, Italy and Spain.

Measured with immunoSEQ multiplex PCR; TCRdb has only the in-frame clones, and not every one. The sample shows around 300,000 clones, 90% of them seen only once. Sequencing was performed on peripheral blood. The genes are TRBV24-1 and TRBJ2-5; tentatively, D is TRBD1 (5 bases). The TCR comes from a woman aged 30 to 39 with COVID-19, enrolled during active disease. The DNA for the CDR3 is TGTGCCACCAGTGATTTGCGGGCAGGGAAAGAGACCCAGTACTTC. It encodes CATSDLRAGKETQYF.